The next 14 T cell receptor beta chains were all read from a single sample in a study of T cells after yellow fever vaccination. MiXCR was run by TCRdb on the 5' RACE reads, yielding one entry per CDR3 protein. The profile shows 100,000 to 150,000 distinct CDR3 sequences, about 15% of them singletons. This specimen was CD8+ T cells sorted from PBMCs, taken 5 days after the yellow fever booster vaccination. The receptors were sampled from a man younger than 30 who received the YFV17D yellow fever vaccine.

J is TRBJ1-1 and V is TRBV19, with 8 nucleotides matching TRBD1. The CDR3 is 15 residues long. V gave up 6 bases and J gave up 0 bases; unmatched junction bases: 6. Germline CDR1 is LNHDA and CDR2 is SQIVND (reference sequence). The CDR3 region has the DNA TGTGCCAGTAGGGGGACAGGCTTCATGAACACTGAAGCTTTCTTT. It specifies CASRGTGFMNTEAFF.

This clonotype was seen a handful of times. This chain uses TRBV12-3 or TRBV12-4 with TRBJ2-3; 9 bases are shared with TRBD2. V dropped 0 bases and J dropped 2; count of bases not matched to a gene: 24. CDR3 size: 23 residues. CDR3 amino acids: CASSLADSPSIPSSGETTDTQYF. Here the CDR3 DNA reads TGTGCCAGCAGTTTAGCGGATTCCCCTTCCATTCCCTCTAGCGGGGAGACCACAGATACGCAGTATTTT.

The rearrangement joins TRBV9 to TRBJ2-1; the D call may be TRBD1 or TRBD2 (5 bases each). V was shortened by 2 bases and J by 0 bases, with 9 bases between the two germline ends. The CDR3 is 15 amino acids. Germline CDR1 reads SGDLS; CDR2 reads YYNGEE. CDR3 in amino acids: CASSVVGGSYNEQFF. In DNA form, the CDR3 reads TGTGCCAGCAGCGTCGTTGGGGGCTCCTACAATGAGCAGTTCTTC.

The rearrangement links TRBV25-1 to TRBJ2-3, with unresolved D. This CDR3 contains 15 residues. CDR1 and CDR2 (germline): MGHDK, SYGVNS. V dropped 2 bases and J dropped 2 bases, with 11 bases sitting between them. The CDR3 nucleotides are TGTGCCAGCAGTGAAATTGGAGCCGTCACAGATACGCAGTATTTT. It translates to CASSEIGAVTDTQYF. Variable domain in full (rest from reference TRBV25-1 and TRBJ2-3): EADIYQTPRYLVIGTGKKITLECSQTMGHDKMYWYQQDPGMELHLIHYSYGVNSTEKGDLSSESTVSRIRTEHFPLTLESARPSHTSQYLCASSEIGAVTDTQYFGPGTRLTVL.

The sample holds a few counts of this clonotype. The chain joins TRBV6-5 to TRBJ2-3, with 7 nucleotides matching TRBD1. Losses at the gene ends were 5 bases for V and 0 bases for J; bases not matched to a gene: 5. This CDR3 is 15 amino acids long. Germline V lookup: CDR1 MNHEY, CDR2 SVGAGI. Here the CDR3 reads CASSPGTASTDTQYF. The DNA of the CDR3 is TGTGCCAGCAGTCCAGGGACAGCGAGCACAGATACGCAGTATTTT.

CDR3: CASSRTGTFSGNTIYF. The CDR3 DNA follows: TGTGCCAGCAGTAGGACAGGGACCTTCTCTGGAAACACCATATATTTT. The rearrangement links TRBV9 to TRBJ1-3; the match to TRBD1 covers 8 bases. Germline values: CDR1 SGDLS, CDR2 YYNGEE. The CDR3 loop spans 16 amino acids. V lost 5 bases and J lost 0; bases outside the gene matches: 7.

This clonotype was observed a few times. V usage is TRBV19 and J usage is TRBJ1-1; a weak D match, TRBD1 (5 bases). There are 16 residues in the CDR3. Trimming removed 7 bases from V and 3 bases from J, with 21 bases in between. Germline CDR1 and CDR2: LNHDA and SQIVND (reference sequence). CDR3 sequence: CASTPYSAGAHTEAFF. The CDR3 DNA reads TGTGCCAGTACCCCATACAGCGCCGGGGCTCACACTGAAGCTTTCTTT.

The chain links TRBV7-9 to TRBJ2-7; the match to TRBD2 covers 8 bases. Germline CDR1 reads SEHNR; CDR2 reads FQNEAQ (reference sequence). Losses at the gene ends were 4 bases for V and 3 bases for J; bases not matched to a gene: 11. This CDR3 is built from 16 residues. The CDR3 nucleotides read TGTGCCAGCAGCTCAGTAGTGGCGGGGGGATACTACGAGCAGTACTTC. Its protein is CASSSVVAGGYYEQYF.

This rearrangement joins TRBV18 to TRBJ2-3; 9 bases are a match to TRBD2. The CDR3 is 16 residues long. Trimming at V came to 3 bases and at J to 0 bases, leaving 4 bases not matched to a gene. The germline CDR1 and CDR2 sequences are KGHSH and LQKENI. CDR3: CASSPSGGVSTDTQYF. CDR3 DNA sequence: TGTGCCAGCTCACCTAGCGGGGGAGTTAGCACAGATACGCAGTATTTT.

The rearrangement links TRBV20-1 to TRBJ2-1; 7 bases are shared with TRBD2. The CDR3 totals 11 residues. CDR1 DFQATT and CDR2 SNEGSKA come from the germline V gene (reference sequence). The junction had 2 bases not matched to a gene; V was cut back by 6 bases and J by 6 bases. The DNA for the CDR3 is TGCAGTGCCAGACTAGCCAATGAGCAGTTCTTC. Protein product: CSARLANEQFF.

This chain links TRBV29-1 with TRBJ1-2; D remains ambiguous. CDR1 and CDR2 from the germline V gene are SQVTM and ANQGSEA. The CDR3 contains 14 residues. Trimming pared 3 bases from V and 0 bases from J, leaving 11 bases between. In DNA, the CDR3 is TGCAGCGTTGAGTCTCCCAGAGCTAACTATGGCTACACCTTC. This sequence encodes CSVESPRANYGYTF. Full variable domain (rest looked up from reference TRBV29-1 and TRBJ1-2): SAVISQKPSRDICQRGTSLTIQCQVDSQVTMMFWYRQQPGQSLTLIATANQGSEATYESGFVIDKFPISRPNLTFSTLTVSNMSPEDSSIYLCSVESPRANYGYTFGSGTRLTVV.

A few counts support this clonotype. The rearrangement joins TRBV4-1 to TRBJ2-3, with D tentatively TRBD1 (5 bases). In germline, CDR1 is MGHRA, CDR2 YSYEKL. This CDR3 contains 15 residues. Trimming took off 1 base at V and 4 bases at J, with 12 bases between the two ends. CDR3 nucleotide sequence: TGCGCCAGCAGCCAAGCAGGGAAAGAACCAGATACGCAGTATTTT. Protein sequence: CASSQAGKEPDTQYF.

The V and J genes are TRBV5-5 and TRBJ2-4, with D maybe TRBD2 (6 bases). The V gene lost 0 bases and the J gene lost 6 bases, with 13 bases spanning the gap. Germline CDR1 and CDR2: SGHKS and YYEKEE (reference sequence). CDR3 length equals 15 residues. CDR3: CASSLEFGGGNIQYF. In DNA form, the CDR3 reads TGTGCCAGCAGCTTGGAATTCGGGGGAGGAAACATTCAGTACTTC.

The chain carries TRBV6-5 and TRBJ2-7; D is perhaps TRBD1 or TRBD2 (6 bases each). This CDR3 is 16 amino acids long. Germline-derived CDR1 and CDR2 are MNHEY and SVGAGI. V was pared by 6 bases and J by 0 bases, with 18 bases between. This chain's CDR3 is CASSAKGGFGSYEQYF. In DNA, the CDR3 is TGTGCCAGCAGCGCAAAAGGGGGGTTTGGCTCCTACGAGCAGTACTTC.